The 6 T cell receptor beta chains below come from one sample, sequenced in a study of T cells in Graves' hyperthyroidism and ophthalmopathy. Amplified regions were TCR beta CDR3 sequences from RNA transcripts. During a first-round RT-PCR of the TCR CDR3, the HTBI primer set was used. TCRdb used MiXCR to reprocess the multiplex PCR reads, holding one entry per CDR3 protein. The table records around 380,000 distinct CDR3 sequences, approximately 15% of them present only once. Sequencing was performed on blood. These receptor sequences come from a man aged 30 to 39 with Graves' hyperthyroidism that later progressed to Graves' ophthalmopathy.

There are many counts of this clonotype. J is TRBJ2-3 and V is TRBV2, with 12 bases lining up with TRBD2. Trimming cost V 8 bases and J 1 base; bases outside gene matches: 7. Germline assignment: CDR1 SNHLY and CDR2 FYNNEI. The CDR3 totals 16 residues. CDR3 sequence: CASAASGGDRTDTQYF. Written as DNA, the CDR3 is TGTGCCAGCGCCGCTAGCGGGGGGGACCGCACAGATACGCAGTATTTT.

The rearrangement uses TRBV4-2 and TRBJ2-2, with TRBD2 matching 10 bases. CDR3 length: 20 amino acids. V lost 0 bases, J lost 0 bases, and 10 bases stayed unmatched. Germline V lookup: CDR1 LGHNA, CDR2 YNFKEQ. The CDR3 protein is CASSQESRASGGTNTGELFF. The CDR3, as DNA: TGTGCCAGCAGCCAAGAAAGTAGGGCTAGCGGGGGCACGAACACCGGGGAGCTGTTTTTT.

There are many counts of this clonotype. CDR3 sequence reads: CASSSTGFSWSTEAFF. The CDR3 region has the DNA TGCGCCAGCAGCTCGACAGGTTTCTCCTGGAGTACTGAAGCTTTCTTT. V is TRBV5-1 and J is TRBJ1-1; possible D gene TRBD1, 6 bases. The germline V and J ends were trimmed by 3 bases and 5 bases, with 20 bases remaining between them. CDR1 is SGHRS and CDR2 is YFSETQ in the germline V gene. This CDR3 has 16 amino acids.

This chain links TRBV19 with TRBJ2-1; 15 positions match TRBD2. With 6 bases clipped from V and 3 bases from J, the junction kept 6 bases outside the gene matches. The CDR3 consists of 17 residues. Germline V gene lookup returns CDR1 LNHDA and CDR2 SQIVND (reference sequence). CDR3 sequence: CASSLPGLAGGYNEQFF. The CDR3 bases are TGTGCCAGTAGCCTTCCGGGACTAGCGGGGGGCTACAATGAGCAGTTCTTC.

The rearrangement uses TRBV10-2 and TRBJ2-2, with D possibly being TRBD1 (5 bases). Germline assignment: CDR1 WSHSY and CDR2 SAAADI. The CDR3 totals 15 residues. The V gene lost 4 bases and the J gene lost 3 bases, with 12 bases spanning the gap. The CDR3 sequence: CASSVSRVDTGELFF. The CDR3, as DNA: TGCGCCAGCAGTGTGTCCAGGGTTGACACCGGGGAGCTGTTTTTT.

The table lists this clonotype with a few counts. J is TRBJ2-7 and V is TRBV6-1, with 11 nucleotides matching TRBD1. CDR3 size: 15 residues. CDR1 MNHNS and CDR2 SASEGT come from the germline V gene. The junction had 3 bases not matched to a gene; V was cut back by 1 base and J by 4 bases. CDR3 sequence: CASSEGTGGTYEQYF. The CDR3 DNA sequence: TGTGCCAGCAGTGAAGGGACAGGGGGCACTTACGAGCAGTACTTC.